This T cell receptor (beta chain) comes out of a study of T-cell reconstitution after alpha-beta-depleted transplantation in children. General observations from the study: Some patients owed their high day-60 TCRbeta diversity to surviving recipient T cells and thymic progenitors. Several hundred expanded graft clones reportedly gave rise to the alpha-beta T cells present about two months after transplant. T-cell numbers and diversity, one year after transplant, stemmed largely from T cells that were newly produced.

Germline CDR1 is LNHNV and CDR2 is YYDKDF (reference sequence). The CDR3 loop spans 16 amino acids. The ends were cut back, 0 bases at V and 8 bases at J, with 17 bases in the middle. Construction of the TCRbeta library involved unique molecular identifiers. TCRdb re-analysed the PCR reads in MiXCR, keeping a single row per CDR3 protein. The sample consists of some 300,000 distinct CDR3 sequences, 10% of them appearing once. This clonotype was found many times. Its antigen is still unknown. The clonotype was recovered from a boy in the first two years of life with acute myeloid leukemia, due to receive a stem cell transplant. The material sequenced was PBMCs, taken before TCRalphabeta/CD19-depleted stem cell transplant. The chain links TRBV15 to TRBJ2-1; perhaps D is TRBD1 or TRBD2 (5 bases each). The CDR3 region has the DNA TGTGCCACCAGCAGAGATTATCGGGACCCTGACGATGAGCAGTTCTTC. Protein sequence: CATSRDYRDPDDEQFF.